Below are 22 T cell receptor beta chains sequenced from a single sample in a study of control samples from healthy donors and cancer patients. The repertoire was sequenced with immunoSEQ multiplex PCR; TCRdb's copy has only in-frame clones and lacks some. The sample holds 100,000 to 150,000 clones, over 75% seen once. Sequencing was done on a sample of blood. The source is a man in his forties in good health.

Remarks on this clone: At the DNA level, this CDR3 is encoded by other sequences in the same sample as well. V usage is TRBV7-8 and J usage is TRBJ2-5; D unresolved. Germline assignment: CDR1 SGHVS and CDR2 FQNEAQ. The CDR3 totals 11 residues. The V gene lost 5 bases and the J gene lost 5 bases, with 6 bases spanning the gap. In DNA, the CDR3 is TGTGCCAGCAGCCCGCGCGAGACCCAGTACTTC. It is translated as CASSPRETQYF. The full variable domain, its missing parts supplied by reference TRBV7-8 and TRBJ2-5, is GAGVSQSPRYKVAKRGQDVALRCDPISGHVSLFWYQQALGQGPEFLTYFQNEAQLDKSGLPSDRFFAERPEGSVSTLKIQRTQQEDSAVYLCASSPRETQYFGPGTRLLVL.

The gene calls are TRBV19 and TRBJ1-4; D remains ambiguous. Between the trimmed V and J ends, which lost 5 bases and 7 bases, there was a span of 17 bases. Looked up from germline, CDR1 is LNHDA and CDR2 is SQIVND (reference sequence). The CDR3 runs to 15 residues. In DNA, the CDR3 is TGTGCCAGTAGTTACATGGTACAAGGCGGTGAAAAACTGTTTTTT. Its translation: CASSYMVQGGEKLFF.

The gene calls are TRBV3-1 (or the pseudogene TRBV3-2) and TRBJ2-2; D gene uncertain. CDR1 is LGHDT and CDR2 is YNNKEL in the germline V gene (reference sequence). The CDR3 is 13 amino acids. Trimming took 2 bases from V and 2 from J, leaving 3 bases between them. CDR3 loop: CASSQLNTGELFF. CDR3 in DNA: TGTGCCAGCAGCCAACTTAACACCGGGGAGCTGTTTTTT.

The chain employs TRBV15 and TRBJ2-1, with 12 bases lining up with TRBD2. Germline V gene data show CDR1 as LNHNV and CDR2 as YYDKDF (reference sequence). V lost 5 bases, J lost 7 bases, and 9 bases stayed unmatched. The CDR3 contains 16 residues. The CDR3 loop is CATSGLLAGGVNEQFF. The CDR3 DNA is TGTGCCACCAGCGGACTACTAGCGGGGGGAGTAAATGAGCAGTTCTTC.

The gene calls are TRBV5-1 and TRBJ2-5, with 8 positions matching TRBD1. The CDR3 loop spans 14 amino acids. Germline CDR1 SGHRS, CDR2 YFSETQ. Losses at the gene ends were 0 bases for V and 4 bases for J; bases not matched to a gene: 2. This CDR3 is CASSLATGGETQYF. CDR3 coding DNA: TGCGCCAGCAGCTTGGCCACAGGGGGAGAGACCCAGTACTTC. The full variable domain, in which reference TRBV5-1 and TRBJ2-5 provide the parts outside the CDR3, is KAGVTQTPRYLIKTRGQQVTLSCSPISGHRSVSWYQQTPGQGLQFLFEYFSETQRNKGNFPGRFSGRQFSNSRSEMNVSTLELGDSALYLCASSLATGGETQYFGPGTRLLVL.

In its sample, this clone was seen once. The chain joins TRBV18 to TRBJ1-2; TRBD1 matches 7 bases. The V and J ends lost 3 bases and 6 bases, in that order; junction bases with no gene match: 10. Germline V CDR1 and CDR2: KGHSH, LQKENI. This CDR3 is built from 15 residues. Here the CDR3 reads CASSPTRGGRDGYTF. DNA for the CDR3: TGTGCCAGCTCACCGACGAGAGGGGGCAGGGATGGCTACACCTTC.

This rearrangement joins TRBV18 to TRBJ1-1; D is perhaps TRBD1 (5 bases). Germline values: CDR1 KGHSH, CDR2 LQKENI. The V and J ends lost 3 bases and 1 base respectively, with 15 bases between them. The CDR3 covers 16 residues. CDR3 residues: CASSPLGQTSNTEAFF. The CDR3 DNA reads TGTGCCAGCTCACCCCTGGGGCAGACTTCGAACACTGAAGCTTTCTTT.

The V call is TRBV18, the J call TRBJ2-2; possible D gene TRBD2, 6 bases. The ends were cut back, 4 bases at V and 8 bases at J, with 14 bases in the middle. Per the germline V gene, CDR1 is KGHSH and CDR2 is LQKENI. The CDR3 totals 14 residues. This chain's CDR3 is CASSLGTFVGELFF. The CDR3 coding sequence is TGTGCCAGCTCACTCGGGACTTTCGTGGGGGAGCTGTTTTTT.

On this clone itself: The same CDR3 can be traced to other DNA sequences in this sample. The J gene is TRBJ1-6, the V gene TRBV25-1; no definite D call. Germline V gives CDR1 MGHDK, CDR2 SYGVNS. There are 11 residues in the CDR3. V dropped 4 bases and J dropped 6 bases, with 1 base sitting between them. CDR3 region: CASSANSPLHF. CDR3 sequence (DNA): TGTGCCAGCAGTGCTAATTCACCCCTCCACTTT.

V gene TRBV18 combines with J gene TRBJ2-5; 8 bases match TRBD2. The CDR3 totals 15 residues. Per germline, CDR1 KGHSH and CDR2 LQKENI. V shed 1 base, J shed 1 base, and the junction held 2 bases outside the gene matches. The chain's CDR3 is CASSPQRGLQETQYF. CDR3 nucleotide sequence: TGTGCCAGCTCACCACAGCGGGGGCTCCAAGAGACCCAGTACTTC.

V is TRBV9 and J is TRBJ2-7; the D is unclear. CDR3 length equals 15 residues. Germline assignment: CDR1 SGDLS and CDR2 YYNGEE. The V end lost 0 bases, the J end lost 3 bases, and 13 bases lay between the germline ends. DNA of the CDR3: TGTGCCAGCAGCGTAGGGATGGACCCCTTCTACGAGCAGTACTTC. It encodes CASSVGMDPFYEQYF.

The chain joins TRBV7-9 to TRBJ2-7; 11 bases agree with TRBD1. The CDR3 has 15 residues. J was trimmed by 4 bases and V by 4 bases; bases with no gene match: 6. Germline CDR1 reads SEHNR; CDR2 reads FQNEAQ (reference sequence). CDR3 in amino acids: CASSSDRGRWYEQYF. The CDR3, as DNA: TGTGCCAGCAGCTCGGACAGGGGGCGCTGGTACGAGCAGTACTTC.

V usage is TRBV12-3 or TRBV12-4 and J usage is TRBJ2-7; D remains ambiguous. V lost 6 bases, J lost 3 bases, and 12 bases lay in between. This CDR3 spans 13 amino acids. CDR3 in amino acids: CASSPGWDYEQYF. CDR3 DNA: TGTGCCAGCAGCCCCGGGTGGGACTACGAGCAGTACTTC.

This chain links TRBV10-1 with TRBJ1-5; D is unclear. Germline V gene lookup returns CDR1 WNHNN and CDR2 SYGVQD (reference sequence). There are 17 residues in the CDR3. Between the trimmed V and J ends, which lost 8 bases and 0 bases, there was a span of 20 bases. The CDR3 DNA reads TGCGCCAGCGACCGTTTCACCGGGCAGTATAGCAATCAGCCCCAGCATTTT. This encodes CASDRFTGQYSNQPQHF.

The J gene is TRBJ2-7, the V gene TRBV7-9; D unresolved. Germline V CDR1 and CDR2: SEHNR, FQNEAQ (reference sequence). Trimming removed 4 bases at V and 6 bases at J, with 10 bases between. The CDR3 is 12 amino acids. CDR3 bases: TGTGCCAGCAGCTCCATGAACTTCGAGCAGTACTTC. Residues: CASSSMNFEQYF.

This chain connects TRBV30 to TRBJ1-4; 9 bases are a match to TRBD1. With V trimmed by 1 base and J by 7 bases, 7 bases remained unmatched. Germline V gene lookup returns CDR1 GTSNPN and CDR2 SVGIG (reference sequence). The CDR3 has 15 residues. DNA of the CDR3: TGTGCCTGGAGTGACTCCTACAGGGGGCTTGAAAAACTGTTTTTT. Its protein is CAWSDSYRGLEKLFF.

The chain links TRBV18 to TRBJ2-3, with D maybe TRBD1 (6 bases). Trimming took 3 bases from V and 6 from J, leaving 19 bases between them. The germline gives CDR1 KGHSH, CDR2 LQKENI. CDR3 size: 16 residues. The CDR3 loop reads CASSPTTGNEWDTQYF. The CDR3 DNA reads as TGTGCCAGCTCACCTACTACAGGGAATGAATGGGATACGCAGTATTTT.

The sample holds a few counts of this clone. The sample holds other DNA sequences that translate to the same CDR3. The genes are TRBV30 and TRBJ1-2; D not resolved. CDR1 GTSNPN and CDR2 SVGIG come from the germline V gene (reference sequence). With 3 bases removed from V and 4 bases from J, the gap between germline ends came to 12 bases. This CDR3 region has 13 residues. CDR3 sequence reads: CAWRDPPGYGYTF. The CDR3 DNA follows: TGTGCCTGGAGGGACCCACCCGGCTATGGCTACACCTTC.

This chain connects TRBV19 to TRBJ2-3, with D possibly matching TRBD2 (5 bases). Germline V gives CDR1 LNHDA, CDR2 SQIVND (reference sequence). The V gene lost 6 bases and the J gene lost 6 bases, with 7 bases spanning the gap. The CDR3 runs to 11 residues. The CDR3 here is CASSRRDTQYF. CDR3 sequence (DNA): TGTGCCAGTAGCCGGAGGGATACGCAGTATTTT.

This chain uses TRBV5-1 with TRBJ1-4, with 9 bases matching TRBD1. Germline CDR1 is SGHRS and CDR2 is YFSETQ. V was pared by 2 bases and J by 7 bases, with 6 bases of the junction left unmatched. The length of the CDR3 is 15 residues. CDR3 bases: TGCGCCAGCAGCTTTTCGGGACAGGGAAGTGAAAAACTGTTTTTT. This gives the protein CASSFSGQGSEKLFF.

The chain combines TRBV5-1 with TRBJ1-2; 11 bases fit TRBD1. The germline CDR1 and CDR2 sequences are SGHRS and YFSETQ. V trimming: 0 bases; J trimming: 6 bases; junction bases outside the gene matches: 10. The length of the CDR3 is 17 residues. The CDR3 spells CASSLEDRGQKRDGYTF. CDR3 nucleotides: TGCGCCAGCAGCTTGGAGGACAGGGGGCAAAAGAGGGATGGCTACACCTTC.

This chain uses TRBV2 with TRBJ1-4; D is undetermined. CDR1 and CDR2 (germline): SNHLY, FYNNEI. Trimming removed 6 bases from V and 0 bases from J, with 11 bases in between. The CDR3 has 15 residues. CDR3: CASRLEVTTNEKLFF. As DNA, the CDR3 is TGTGCCAGCAGGTTGGAGGTGACAACTAATGAAAAACTGTTTTTT.